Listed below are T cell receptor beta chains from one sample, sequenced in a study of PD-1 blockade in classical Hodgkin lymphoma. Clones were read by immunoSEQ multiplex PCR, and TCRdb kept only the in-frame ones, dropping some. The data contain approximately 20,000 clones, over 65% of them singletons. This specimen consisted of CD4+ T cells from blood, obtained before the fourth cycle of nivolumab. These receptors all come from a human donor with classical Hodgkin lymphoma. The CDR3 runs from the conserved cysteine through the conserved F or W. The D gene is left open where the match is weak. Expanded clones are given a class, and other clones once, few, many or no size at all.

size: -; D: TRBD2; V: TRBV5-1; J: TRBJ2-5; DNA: TGCGCCAGCAGCTTGGGACTGCTAGCGGGGCCCCAAGAGACCCAGTACTTC; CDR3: CASSLGLLAGPQETQYF
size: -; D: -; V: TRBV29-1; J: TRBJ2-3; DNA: TGCAGCGTTTGTTTGGGGATAGGGCTCACAGATACGCAGTATTTT; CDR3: CSVCLGIGLTDTQYF
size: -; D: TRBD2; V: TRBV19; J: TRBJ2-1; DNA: TGTGCCAGCAGACTAGCGGGAGGGCTTAGCTCCTACAATGAGCAGTTCTTC; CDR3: CASRLAGGLSSYNEQFF
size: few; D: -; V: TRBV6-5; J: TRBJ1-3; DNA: TGTGCCAGCAGTTACGGGGGGACTGGAAACACCATATATTTT; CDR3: CASSYGGTGNTIYF
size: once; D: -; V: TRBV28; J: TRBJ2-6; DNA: TGTGCCAGCATCGAGGGTAGCATCCTTGGGGCCAACGTCCTGACTTTC; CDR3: CASIEGSILGANVLTF
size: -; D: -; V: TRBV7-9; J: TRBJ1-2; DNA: TGTGCCAGCAGCTTGAGCGGGGGCGCAAACTATGGCTACACCTTC; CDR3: CASSLSGGANYGYTF
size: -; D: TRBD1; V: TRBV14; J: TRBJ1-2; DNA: TGTGCCAGCAGCCAAGCTACGGGACAGCTCTATGGCTACACCTTC; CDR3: CASSQATGQLYGYTF
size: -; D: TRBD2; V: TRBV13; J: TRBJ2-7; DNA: TGTGCCAGCAGCCAAGTGTTGGCTAGCGGAGCTCCTTTCGAGCAGTACTTC; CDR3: CASSQVLASGAPFEQYF
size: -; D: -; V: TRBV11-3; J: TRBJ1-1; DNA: TGTGCCAGCAGCTTAGGACTGGGGAACACTGAAGCTTTCTTT; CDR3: CASSLGLGNTEAFF
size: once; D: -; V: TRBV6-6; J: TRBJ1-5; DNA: TGTGCCAGCAGTCGACACAGCGGCAATCAGCCCCAGCATTTT; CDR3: CASSRHSGNQPQHF
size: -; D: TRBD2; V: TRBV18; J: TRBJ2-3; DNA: TGTGCCAGCTCACCCCTAGCGGGACCCCTAACTGATACGCAGTATTTT; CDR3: CASSPLAGPLTDTQYF
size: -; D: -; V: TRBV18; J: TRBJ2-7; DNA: TGTGCCAGCTCACCACTCCCGACTAGTCCCAACTCCTACGAGCAGTACTTC; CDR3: CASSPLPTSPNSYEQYF
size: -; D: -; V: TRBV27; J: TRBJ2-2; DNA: TGTGCCAGCAGTTTTATTCCAGGGGGGGCCGGGGAGCTGTTTTTT; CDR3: CASSFIPGGAGELFF
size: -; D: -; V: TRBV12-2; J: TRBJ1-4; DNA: TGTGCAAGTTCCGGGATCGTAGAGGGAAAACTGTTTTTT; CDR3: CASSGIVEGKLFF
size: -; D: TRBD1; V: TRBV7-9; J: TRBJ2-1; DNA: TGTGCCAGCACCCCGGGACAGGGGAATCCCTTATACAACAATGAGCAGTTCTTC; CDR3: CASTPGQGNPLYNNEQFF
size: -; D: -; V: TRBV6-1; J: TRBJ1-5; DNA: TGTGCCAGCAGTGCTGCGGGACGAAATCAGCCCCAGCATTTT; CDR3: CASSAAGRNQPQHF
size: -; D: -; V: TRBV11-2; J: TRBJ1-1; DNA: TGTGCCAGCAGCTTAGCGGGCGGCACTGAAGCTTTCTTT; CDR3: CASSLAGGTEAFF
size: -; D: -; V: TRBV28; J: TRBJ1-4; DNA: TGTGCCAGCAGTACAGGGACACGGCCTAATGAAAAACTGTTTTTT; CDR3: CASSTGTRPNEKLFF
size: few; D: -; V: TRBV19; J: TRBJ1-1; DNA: TGTGCCAGTAGTATAGGACAAGGATACGCTGAAGCTTTCTTT; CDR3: CASSIGQGYAEAFF
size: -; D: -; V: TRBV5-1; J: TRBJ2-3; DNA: TGCGCCAGCAGCACCGGACAGTTCACAGATACGCAGTATTTT; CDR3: CASSTGQFTDTQYF
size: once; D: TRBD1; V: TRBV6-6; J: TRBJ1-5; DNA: TGTGCCAGCAGTTTCGGACAGGGGGGGATGCATTTT; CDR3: CASSFGQGGMHF
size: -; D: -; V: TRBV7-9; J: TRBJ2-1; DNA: TGTGCCAGCACGGGAGTGGTTGAGCAGTTCTTC; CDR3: CASTGVVEQFF
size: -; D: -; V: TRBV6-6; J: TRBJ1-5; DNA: TGTGCCAGCAGAGTGGAAGGGATTCAGCCCCAGCATTTT; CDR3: CASRVEGIQPQHF
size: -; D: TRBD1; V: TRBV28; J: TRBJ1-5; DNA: TGTGCCAGCAGTTCTCGGACAGGTTATCAGCCCCAGCATTTT; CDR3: CASSSRTGYQPQHF
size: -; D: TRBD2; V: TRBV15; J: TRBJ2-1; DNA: TGTGCCACCAGCAGGGGCTCCACTAGCGGAGAGCAGTTCTTC; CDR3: CATSRGSTSGEQFF
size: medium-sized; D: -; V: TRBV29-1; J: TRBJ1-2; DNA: TGCAGCGTGAGAGACACAGGAGTCTATGGCTACACCTTC; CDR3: CSVRDTGVYGYTF
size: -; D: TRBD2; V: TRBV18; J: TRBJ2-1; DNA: TGTGCCAGCTCACCACCGGCGGGAGGGTGGGACAATGAGCAGTTCTTC; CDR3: CASSPPAGGWDNEQFF
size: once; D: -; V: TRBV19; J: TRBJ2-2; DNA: TGTGCCAGTAGTATCGGGAGAGGGGCGGCCACCGGGGAGCTGTTTTTT; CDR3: CASSIGRGAATGELFF
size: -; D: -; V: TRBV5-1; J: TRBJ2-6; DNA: TGCGCCAGCAGCTTTGGACAGTTATACTCTGGGGCCAACGTCCTGACTTTC; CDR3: CASSFGQLYSGANVLTF
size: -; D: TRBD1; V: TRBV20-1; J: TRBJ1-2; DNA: TGCAGTGCTAGAGTTCCGGAAGGGACAGCCTTT; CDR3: CSARVPEGTAF
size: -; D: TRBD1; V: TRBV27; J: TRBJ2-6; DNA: TGTGCCAGCAGTTTTCGCGAGGGACAGGGTTTTGGGGCCAACGTCCTGACTTTC; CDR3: CASSFREGQGFGANVLTF
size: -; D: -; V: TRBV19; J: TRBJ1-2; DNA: TGTGCCAGTAGTATCCCCAGGGTCGGCTATGGCTACACCTTC; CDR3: CASSIPRVGYGYTF
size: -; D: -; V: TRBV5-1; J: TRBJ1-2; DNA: TGCGCCAGCGCCCCCCCTGGCAGGGTTTATGGCTACACCTTC; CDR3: CASAPPGRVYGYTF
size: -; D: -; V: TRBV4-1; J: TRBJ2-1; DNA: TGCGCCAGCAGCAAAATCGACATCCTGGTTAGTAATGAGCAGTTCTTC; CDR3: CASSKIDILVSNEQFF
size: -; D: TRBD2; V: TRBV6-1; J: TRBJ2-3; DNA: TGTGCCAGCCGACTAGCGGGAAACGCGGATACGCAGTATTTT; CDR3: CASRLAGNADTQYF
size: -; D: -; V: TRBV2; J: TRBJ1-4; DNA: TGTGCCAGCAGGACCACTCGGGGGGCGCTGAAGACTAATGAAAAACTGTTTTTT; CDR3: CASRTTRGALKTNEKLFF
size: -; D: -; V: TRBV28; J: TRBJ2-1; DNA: TGTGCCAGCAGTAGCCGTCGGCTAGTTAATGAGCAGTTCTTC; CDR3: CASSSRRLVNEQFF
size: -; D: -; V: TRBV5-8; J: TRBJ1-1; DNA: TGTGCCAGCAGCTTGTCGGGCTGGAGCGTAATGAACACTGAAGCTTTCTTT; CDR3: CASSLSGWSVMNTEAFF
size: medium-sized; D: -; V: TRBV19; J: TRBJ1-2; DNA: TGTGCCAGTAGTATAAAGGGGGACGTTTCTGGCTACACCTTC; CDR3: CASSIKGDVSGYTF
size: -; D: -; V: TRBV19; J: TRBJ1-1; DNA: TGTGCCAGTAGGGGACATACGAACACTGAAGCTTTCTTT; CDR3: CASRGHTNTEAFF
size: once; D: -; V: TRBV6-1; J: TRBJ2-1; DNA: TGTGCCAGCAGTGAAGGGACTGGGCCTGGGCAGTTCTTC; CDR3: CASSEGTGPGQFF
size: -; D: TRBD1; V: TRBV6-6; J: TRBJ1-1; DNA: TGTGCCAGCAGTCAACAGGGGGGGACTGAAGCTTTCTTT; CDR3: CASSQQGGTEAFF
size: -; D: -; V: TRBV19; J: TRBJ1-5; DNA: TGTGCCAGTAGTACTCAGGGGTTTGGGCAGCCCCAGCATTTT; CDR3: CASSTQGFGQPQHF
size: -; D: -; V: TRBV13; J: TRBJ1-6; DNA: TGTGCCAGCAGCTTAGGAGGTGGCGACTTTCGGTCCTATAATTCACCCCTCCACTTT; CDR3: CASSLGGGDFRSYNSPLHF
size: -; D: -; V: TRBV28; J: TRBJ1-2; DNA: TGTGCCAGCACCCGAGGGGGGCCTAACTATGGCTACACCTTC; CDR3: CASTRGGPNYGYTF
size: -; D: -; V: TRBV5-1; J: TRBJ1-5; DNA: TGCGCCAGCAGACACAAAAGGGTGGAACAGCCCCAGCATTTT; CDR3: CASRHKRVEQPQHF
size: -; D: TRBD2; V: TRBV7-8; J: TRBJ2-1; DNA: TGTGCCAGCAGCTTAGTCTCTAGCGGGAGTTGGTTGACTAATGAGCAGTTCTTC; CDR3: CASSLVSSGSWLTNEQFF
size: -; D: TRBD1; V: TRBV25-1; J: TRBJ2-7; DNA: TGTGCCAGCAGTGGGACAGGGAACGAGCAGTACTTC; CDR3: CASSGTGNEQYF
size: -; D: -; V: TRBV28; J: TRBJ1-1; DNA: TGTGCCAGCAGTCTCCGCGGACTAGAAGCTTTCTTT; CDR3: CASSLRGLEAFF
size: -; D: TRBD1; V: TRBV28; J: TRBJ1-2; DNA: TGTGCCAGCAGTGATCAGGGGGCAAATGGTGGCTACACCTTC; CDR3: CASSDQGANGGYTF
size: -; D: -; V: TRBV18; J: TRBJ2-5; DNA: TGTGCCAGCTCAAGCCGGGACTCCGGGGGGACCCAGTACTTC; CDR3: CASSSRDSGGTQYF
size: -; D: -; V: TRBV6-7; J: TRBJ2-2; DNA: TGTGCCAGCAGTTACAGAGGGGGACTCCCGGACACCGGGGAGCTGTTTTTT; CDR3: CASSYRGGLPDTGELFF
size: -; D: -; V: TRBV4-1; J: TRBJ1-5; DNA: TGCGCCAGCAGCCAAGATAGAGGGGTGGGCGGGCAGCCCCAGCATTTT; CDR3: CASSQDRGVGGQPQHF
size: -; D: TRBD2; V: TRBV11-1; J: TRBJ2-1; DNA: TGTGCCAGCAGCTACGGGACTAGCGGGCCCTACGGTGAGCAGTTCTTC; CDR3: CASSYGTSGPYGEQFF